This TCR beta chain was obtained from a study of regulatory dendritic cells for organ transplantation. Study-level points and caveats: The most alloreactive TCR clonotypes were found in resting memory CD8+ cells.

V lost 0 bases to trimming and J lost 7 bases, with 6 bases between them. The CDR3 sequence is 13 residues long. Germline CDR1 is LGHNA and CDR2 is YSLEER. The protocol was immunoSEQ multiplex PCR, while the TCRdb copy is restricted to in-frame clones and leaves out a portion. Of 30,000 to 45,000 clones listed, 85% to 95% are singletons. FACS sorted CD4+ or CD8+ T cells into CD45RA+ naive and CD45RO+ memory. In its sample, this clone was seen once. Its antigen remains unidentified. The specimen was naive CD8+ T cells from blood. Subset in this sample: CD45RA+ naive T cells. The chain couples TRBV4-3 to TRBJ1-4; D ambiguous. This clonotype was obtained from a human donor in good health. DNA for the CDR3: TGCGCCAGCAGCCAAGATCGGGCTGAAAAACTGTTTTTT. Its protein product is CASSQDRAEKLFF.